This TCR beta chain was sequenced during a study of CD8 T cells in ankylosing spondylitis. This clonotype was counted ten times or more. Its antigen is unknown. TCRdb re-analysed the 5' RACE reads in MiXCR, keeping a single row per CDR3 protein. The table includes approximately 220,000 distinct CDR3 sequences, 20% to 30% detected once. Whole-study findings and limits: Disease-linked clones bore a CD8+ phenotype and were relatively rare in peripheral blood.

The ends lost 0 bases at V and 8 bases at J; junction bases unmatched: 6. The CDR3 has 14 amino acids. The germline gives CDR1 SGHRS, CDR2 YFSETQ. This chain links TRBV5-1 with TRBJ2-7; 9 nucleotides align to TRBD2. The receptor comes from a male donor with ankylosing spondylitis or in good health (not recorded which). The sequenced sample consisted of blood, either unsorted or a sorted T cell fraction (not recorded which). The CDR3 sequence is CASSLVAGDSKQYF. The CDR3 DNA follows: TGCGCCAGCAGCTTGGTAGCGGGAGATTCCAAGCAGTACTTC.